A selection of T cell receptor beta chains follows, all from one sample in a study of blood T cell repertoires in COVID-19. Only in-frame clones appear in the TCRdb table, and some are missing; sequencing was by immunoSEQ multiplex PCR. The sample lists a few hundred thousand clones; 75% to 90% were seen once. Sequenced: PBMCs or T cells enriched from blood (not recorded which). All receptors derive from a man aged 25-45 years who had recovered from COVID-19. CDR3s include the opening cysteine and the closing phenylalanine or tryptophan. A D gene is named only where the DNA matches it firmly. Clone size is given for some rows only: seen once, a few or many times, or a class if the clone is expanded.

abundance,d_gene,j_gene,v_gene,CDR3nt,CDR3aa
once,.,TRBJ2-6,TRBV5-6,TGTGCCAGCAGCTCGCACAACTCTGGGGCCAACGTCCTGACTTTC,CASSSHNSGANVLTF
.,TRBD1,TRBJ2-7,TRBV7-9,TGTGCCAGCAGCCCGGAGCGGGACAGGGACCACGAGCAGTACTTC,CASSPERDRDHEQYF
.,.,TRBJ2-3,TRBV30,TGTGCCTGGAGTCCGGACAGTGTGACGCAGTATTTT,CAWSPDSVTQYF
.,.,TRBJ1-3,TRBV24-1,TGTGCCACCAGTGACGGGGTCTCTGGAAACACCATATATTTT,CATSDGVSGNTIYF
.,TRBD1,TRBJ2-1,TRBV6-4,TGTGCCAGCAGTGAACTTCAGGGGGCCAATGAGCAGTTCTTC,CASSELQGANEQFF
.,.,TRBJ2-5,TRBV2,TGTGCCAGCAGTCCGTTTGGCGGTGAAGAGACCCAGTACTTC,CASSPFGGEETQYF
.,.,TRBJ2-3,TRBV11-3,TGTGCCAGCAGCTTAGATGGCCAAGCGGGCACAGATACGCAGTATTTT,CASSLDGQAGTDTQYF
.,.,TRBJ1-3,TRBV12-2,TGTGCAAGTCGCCCCCGGACAGGCCGACCTGGAAACACCATATATTTT,CASRPRTGRPGNTIYF
.,.,TRBJ1-1,TRBV7-9,TGTGCCACTAAGTACGGGGGGAGTAGGATGAACACTGAAGCTTTCTTT,CATKYGGSRMNTEAFF
.,.,TRBJ1-6,TRBV6-5,TGTGCCAGCAGTTACTCGACTGCAGGGAATCGATCACCCCTCCACTTT,CASSYSTAGNRSPLHF
.,TRBD1,TRBJ2-5,TRBV11-3,TGTGCCAGCAGCCCTGCGGGACAGGGGGGAGAGACCCAGTACTTC,CASSPAGQGGETQYF
.,.,TRBJ1-1,TRBV28,TGTGCCAGCAGTTTGGCAGGGTTGATGAACACTGAAGCTTTCTTT,CASSLAGLMNTEAFF
.,TRBD1,TRBJ1-3,TRBV19,TGTGCCAGTAGTATGGACAGGAGGCATACTGGAAACACCATATATTTT,CASSMDRRHTGNTIYF
.,TRBD1,TRBJ2-3,TRBV19,TGTGCCAGTAGTATTGGCAGGGGGCGCTTCAGGATTAGCACAGATACGCAGTATTTT,CASSIGRGRFRISTDTQYF
.,TRBD2,TRBJ2-1,TRBV10-1,TGCGCCAGCAGCGCGGGACTAGCGGCTACCTACAATGAGCAGTTCTTC,CASSAGLAATYNEQFF
.,TRBD1,TRBJ1-2,TRBV7-9,TGTGCCAGCAGCTTAGGGGACAGGGGAAGAGATGGCTACACCTTC,CASSLGDRGRDGYTF
.,.,TRBJ2-7,TRBV6-4,TGCGGGTATCCCTACGAGCAGTACTTC,CGYPYEQYF
.,.,TRBJ1-2,TRBV19,TGTGCCAGTAGTCTGTACGGGGGGACCGCCTATGGCTACACCTTC,CASSLYGGTAYGYTF